This T cell receptor (beta chain) was documented in a study of blood T cells in healthy people across ages. Study observations and caveats: In long-lived donors, naive CD4+ cell counts and diversity exceeded those of aged donors.

PCR was performed a second time for about 7 to 11 cycles using a sample-barcoded 5' primer and a J-beta primer mix. Every cDNA molecule bore a tag from a template-switch adaptor containing 12 random nucleotides. TCRdb reanalysed the 5' RACE reads using MiXCR and keeps one entry per CDR3 protein. Altogether about 760,000 distinct CDR3 sequences are present, 25% being singletons, with the ten largest covering more than 8.5%. This clonotype was picked up a small number of times. The antigen remains unidentified. This sample was shared with a second study, whose subject was T cells of mothers and their children.

The receptor comes from a boy younger than 18 in good health. Sequencing was performed on blood.

CDR3 nucleotide sequence: TGCAGCGTTGGAAAGCGGGAGTATAACGACGAGCAGTACTTC. It translates to CSVGKREYNDEQYF. The chain has TRBV29-1 and TRBJ2-7, with 8 bases identical to TRBD2. The CDR3 has 14 residues. In germline, CDR1 is SQVTM, CDR2 ANQGSEA. The J segment lost 5 bases and the V segment lost 4 bases, leaving 10 bases of the junction unmatched.